This T cell receptor beta chain derives from a study of CD8+CD57+ T cells in acquired aplastic anemia. Turning to the study itself: DNA recovered from sorted CD4+ and CD8+ cells had a mean of approximately 3.2 ug. Reads per healthy sample averaged approximately 9.9 million (CD4+) and 11.0 million (CD8+). Study outcomes and limitations: The study found no significant CD8+ Simpson's diversity difference between patients and controls.

Notes on this clonotype: The antigen remains undetermined.

TCR beta VDJ combinations and CDR3 sequences were profiled from genomic DNA. TCRdb called the reads again in MiXCR, with one record for every CDR3 protein. The sample contains some 410,000 distinct CDR3 sequences, under 80% of which appear only once. The sample taken for sequencing was sorted CD4+, CD8+, or CD8+CD57+ T cells (not recorded which) from PBMCs. This sequence originates from a human donor in good health, serving as a control.

The CDR3, as DNA: TGTGCCAGCAGCTTAACTCACGTGGACTATGGCTACACCTTCTTC. This encodes CASSLTHVDYGYTFF. The chain employs TRBV7-9 and TRBJ2-1; D might be TRBD2 (6 bases). There are 15 residues in the CDR3. The V gene lost 2 bases and the J gene lost 16 bases, with 24 bases spanning the gap. Germline V gene data show CDR1 as SEHNR and CDR2 as FQNEAQ (reference sequence).